This record concerns one TCR beta chain sequence. This sample is part of a study of neoadjuvant nivolumab and ipilimumab in lung cancer. The CDR3 totals 14 residues. V was cut by 0 bases and J by 3 bases, with 8 bases left in between. CDR1 and CDR2 (germline): SGHTS, YDEGEE. Using immunoSEQ multiplex PCR, the repertoire was profiled, and TCRdb retains in-frame clones only, with some absent. The sample lists 44,000 or so clones, around 89% seen once, with under 4.5% in the top ten. The sequences come from blood, collected before neoadjuvant nivolumab, alone or with ipilimumab. The clonotype was recovered from an adult with non-small cell lung cancer. Some clones in this sample may be carry-over from other donors' samples. The chain uses TRBV5-8 and TRBJ2-3; no clear D gene. CDR3 sequence: CASSLAGTTDTQYF. The CDR3 DNA follows: TGTGCCAGCAGCTTGGCCGGTACGACAGATACGCAGTATTTT. The full variable domain, rest sourced from reference TRBV5-8 and TRBJ2-3, is EAGVTQSPTHLIKTRGQQATLRCSPISGHTSVYWYQQALGLGLQFLLWYDEGEERNRGNFPPRFSGRQFPNYSSELNVNALELEDSALYLCASSLAGTTDTQYFGPGTRLTVL.